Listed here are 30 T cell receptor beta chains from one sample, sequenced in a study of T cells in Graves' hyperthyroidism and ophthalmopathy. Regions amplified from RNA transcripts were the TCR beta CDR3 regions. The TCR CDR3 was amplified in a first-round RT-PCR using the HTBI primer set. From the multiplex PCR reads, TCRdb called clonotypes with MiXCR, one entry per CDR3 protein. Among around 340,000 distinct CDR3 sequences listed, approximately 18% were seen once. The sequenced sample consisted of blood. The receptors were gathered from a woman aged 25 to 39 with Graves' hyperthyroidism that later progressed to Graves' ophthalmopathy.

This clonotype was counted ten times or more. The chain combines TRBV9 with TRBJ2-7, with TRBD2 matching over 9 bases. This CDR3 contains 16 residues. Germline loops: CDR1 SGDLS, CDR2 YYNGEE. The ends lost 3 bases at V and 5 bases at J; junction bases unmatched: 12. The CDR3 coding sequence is TGTGCCAGCAGCGCCGGGGGCGGGGGGGCTAGGAACGAGCAGTACTTC. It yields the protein CASSAGGGGARNEQYF.

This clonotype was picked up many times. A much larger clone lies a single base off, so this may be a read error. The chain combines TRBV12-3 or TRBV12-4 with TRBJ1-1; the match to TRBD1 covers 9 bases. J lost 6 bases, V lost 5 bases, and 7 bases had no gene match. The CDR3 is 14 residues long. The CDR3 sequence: CASSKDRGVAEAFF. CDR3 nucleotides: TGTGCCAGCAGTAAGGACAGGGGAGTCGCTGAAGCTTTCTTT.

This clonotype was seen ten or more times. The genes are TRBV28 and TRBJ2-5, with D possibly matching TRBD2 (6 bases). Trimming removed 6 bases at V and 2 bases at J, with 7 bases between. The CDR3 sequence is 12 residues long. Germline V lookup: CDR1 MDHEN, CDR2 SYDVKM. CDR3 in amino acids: CASREGQETQYF. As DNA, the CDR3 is TGTGCCAGCAGGGAGGGGCAAGAGACCCAGTACTTC.

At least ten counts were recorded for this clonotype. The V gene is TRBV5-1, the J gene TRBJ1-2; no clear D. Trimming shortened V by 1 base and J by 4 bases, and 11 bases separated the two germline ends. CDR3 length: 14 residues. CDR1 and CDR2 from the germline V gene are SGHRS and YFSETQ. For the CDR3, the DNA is TGCGCCAGCAGCTTGTGGAACAGCCCCTATGGCTACACCTTC. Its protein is CASSLWNSPYGYTF.

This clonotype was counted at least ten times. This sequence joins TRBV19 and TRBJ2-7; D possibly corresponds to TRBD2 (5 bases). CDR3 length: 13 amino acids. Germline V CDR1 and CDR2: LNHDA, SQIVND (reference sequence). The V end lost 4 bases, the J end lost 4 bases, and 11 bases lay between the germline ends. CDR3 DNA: TGTGCCAGTAGTAATGCGGGTGGGTACGAGCAGTACTTC. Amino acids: CASSNAGGYEQYF.

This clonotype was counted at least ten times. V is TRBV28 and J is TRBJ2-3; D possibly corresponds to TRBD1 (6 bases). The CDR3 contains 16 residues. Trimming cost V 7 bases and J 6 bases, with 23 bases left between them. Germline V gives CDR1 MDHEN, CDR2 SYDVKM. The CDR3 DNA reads TGTGCCAGCATCGCGGCAGGGGAAAGGGTATCCGATACGCAGTATTTT. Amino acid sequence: CASIAAGERVSDTQYF.

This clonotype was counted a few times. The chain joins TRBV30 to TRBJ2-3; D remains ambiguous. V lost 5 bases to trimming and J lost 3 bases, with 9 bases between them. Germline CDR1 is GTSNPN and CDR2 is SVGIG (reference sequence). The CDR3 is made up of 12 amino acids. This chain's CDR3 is CAWGDTTDTQYF. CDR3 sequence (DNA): TGTGCCTGGGGCGATACAACAGATACGCAGTATTTT.

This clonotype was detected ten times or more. The CDR3 region is CASRDRADNSPLHF. CDR3 nucleotides: TGTGCCAGCAGGGACAGGGCGGATAATTCACCCCTCCACTTT. The gene calls are TRBV12-3 or TRBV12-4 and TRBJ1-6; 8 nucleotides line up with TRBD1. The CDR3 consists of 14 residues. V lost 6 bases to trimming and J lost 5 bases; unmatched junction nucleotides: 3.

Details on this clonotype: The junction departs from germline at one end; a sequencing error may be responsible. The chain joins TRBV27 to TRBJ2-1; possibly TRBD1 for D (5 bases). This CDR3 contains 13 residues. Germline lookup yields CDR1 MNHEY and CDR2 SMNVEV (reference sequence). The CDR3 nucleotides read TGTGCCAGCGGTTTTGACAGAAACAATGAGCAGTTCTTC. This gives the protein CASGFDRNNEQFF.

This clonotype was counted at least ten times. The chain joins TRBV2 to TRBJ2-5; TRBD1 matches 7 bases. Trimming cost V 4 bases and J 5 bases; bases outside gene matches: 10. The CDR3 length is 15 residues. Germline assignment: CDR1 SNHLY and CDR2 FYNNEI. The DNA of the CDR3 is TGTGCCAGCAGTGTTTCTGAAGGGGGCTCCGAGACCCAGTACTTC. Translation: CASSVSEGGSETQYF.

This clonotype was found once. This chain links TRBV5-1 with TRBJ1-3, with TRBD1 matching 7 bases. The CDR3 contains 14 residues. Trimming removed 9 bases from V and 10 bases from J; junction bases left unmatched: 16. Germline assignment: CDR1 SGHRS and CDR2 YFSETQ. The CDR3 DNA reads TGCGCCAACGACCCGGGACAGAGACGTATGACCATATATTTT. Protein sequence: CANDPGQRRMTIYF.

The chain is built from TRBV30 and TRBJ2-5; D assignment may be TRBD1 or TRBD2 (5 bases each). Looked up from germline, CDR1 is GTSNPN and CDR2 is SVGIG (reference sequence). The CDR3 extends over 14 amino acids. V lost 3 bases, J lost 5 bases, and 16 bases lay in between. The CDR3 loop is CAWRERGARETQYF. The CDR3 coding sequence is TGTGCCTGGAGAGAGAGAGGGGCCCGGGAGACCCAGTACTTC.

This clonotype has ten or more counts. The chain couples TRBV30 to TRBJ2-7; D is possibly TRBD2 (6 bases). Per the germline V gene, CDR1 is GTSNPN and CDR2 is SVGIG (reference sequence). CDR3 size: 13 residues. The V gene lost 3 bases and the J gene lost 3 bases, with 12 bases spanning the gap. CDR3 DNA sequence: TGTGCCTGGAGGGACGGAGGGGTCTACGAGCAGTACTTC. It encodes CAWRDGGVYEQYF.

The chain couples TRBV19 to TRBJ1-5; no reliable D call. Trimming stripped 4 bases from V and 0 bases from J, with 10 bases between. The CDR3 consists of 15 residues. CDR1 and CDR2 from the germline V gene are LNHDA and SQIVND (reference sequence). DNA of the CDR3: TGTGCCAGTAGTACACAGAGTTATAGCAATCAGCCCCAGCATTTT. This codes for CASSTQSYSNQPQHF.

CDR3 amino acids: CASSYAFSGELFF. Written as DNA, the CDR3 is TGTGCCAGCAGTTACGCTTTCTCCGGGGAGCTGTTTTTT. The chain combines TRBV6-5 with TRBJ2-2; D not resolved. The V end was cut by 2 bases, the J end by 6 bases, with 7 bases between. The CDR3 has 13 amino acids. The germline V gene encodes CDR1 MNHEY and CDR2 SVGAGI.

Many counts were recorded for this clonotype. The CDR3 nucleotides read TGCAGTGCTAGAGCGGGCAGGGGTTCGTTTCGTGTCACAGATACGCAGTATTTT. Its protein is CSARAGRGSFRVTDTQYF. V gene TRBV20-1 combines with J gene TRBJ2-3; perhaps TRBD1 as D (6 bases). CDR1 and CDR2 from the germline V gene are DFQATT and SNEGSKA (reference sequence). Trimming shortened V by 1 base and J by 2 bases, and 22 bases separated the two germline ends. The length of the CDR3 is 18 residues.

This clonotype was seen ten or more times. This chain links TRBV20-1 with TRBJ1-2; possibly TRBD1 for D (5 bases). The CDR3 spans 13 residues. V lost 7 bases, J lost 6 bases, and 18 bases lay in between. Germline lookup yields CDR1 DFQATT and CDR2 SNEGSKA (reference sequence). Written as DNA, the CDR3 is TGCAGTGGCATGGCAGGGAGGATTGATGGCTACACCTTC. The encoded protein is CSGMAGRIDGYTF.

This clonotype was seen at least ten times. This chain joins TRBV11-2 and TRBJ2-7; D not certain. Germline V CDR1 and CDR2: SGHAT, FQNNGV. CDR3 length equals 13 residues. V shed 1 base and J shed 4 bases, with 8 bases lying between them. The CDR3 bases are TGTGCCAGCAGCTTAGTTCCCGGATACGAGCAGTACTTC. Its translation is CASSLVPGYEQYF. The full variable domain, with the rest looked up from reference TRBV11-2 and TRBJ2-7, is EAGVAQSPRYKIIEKRQSVAFWCNPISGHATLYWYQQILGQGPKLLIQFQNNGVVDDSQLPKDRFSAERLKGVDSTLKIQPAKLEDSAVYLCASSLVPGYEQYFGPGTRLTVT.

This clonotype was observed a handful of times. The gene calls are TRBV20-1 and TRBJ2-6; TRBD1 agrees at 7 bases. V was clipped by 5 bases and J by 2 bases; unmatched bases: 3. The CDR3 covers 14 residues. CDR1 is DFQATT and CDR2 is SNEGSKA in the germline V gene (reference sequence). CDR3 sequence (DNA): TGCAGTGCTTCAACAGGGGCTGGGGCCAACGTCCTGACTTTC. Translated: CSASTGAGANVLTF.

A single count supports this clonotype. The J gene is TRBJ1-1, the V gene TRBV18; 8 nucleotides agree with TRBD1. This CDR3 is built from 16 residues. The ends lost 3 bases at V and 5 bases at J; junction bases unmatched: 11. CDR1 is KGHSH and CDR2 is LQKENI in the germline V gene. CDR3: CASSPQTGEEGTEAFF. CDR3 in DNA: TGTGCCAGCTCACCGCAGACAGGGGAGGAGGGGACTGAAGCTTTCTTT.

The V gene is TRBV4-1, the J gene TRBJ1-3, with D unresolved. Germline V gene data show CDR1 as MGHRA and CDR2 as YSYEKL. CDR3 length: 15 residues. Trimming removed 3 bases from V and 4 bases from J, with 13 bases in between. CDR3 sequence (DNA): TGCGCCAGCAGCCAGCGTGCGGGAGCCGGAAACACCATATATTTT. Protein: CASSQRAGAGNTIYF.

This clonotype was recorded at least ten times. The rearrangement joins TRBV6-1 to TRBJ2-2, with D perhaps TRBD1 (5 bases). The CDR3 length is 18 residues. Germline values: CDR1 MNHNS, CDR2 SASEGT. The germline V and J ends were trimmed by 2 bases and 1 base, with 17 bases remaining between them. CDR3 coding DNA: TGTGCCAGCAGTGAAACCGGACACTATAACCTGAACACCGGGGAGCTGTTTTTT. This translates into CASSETGHYNLNTGELFF.

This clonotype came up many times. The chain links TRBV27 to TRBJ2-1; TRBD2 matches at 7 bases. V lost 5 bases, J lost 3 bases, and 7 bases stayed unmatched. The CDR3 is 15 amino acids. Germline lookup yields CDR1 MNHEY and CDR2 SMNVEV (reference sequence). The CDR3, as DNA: TGTGCCAGCAGTATCGGGACTACCTTCTACAATGAGCAGTTCTTC. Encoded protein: CASSIGTTFYNEQFF.

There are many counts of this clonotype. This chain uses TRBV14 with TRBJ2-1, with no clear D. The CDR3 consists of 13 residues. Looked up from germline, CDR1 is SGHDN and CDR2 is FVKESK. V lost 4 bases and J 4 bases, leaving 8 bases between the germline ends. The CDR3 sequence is CASSRANYNEQFF. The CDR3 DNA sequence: TGTGCCAGCAGCCGGGCAAATTACAATGAGCAGTTCTTC. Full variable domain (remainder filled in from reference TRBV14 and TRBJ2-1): EAGVTQFPSHSVIEKGQTVTLRCDPISGHDNLYWYRRVMGKEIKFLLHFVKESKQDESGMPNNRFLAERTGGTYSTLKVQPAELEDSGVYFCASSRANYNEQFFGPGTRLTVL.

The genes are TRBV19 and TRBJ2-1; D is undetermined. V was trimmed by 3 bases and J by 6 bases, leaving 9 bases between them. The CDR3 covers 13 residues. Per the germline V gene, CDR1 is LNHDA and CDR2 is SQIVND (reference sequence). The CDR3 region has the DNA TGTGCCAGTAGTATTCAGGCATCCAATGAGCAGTTCTTC. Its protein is CASSIQASNEQFF.

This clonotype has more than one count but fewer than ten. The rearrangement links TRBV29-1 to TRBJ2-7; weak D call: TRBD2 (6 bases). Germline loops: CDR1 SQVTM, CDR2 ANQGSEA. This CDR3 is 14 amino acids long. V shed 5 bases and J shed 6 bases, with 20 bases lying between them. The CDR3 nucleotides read TGCAGCGTTCATGACGGGAGATTGGAGGTCGAGCAGTACTTC. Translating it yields CSVHDGRLEVEQYF.

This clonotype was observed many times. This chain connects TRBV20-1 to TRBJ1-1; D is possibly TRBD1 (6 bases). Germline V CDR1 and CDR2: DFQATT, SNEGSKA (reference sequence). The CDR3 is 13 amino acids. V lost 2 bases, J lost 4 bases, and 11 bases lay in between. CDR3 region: CSARSRGSTEAFF. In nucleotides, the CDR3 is TGCAGTGCTAGAAGCAGGGGTAGCACTGAAGCTTTCTTT.

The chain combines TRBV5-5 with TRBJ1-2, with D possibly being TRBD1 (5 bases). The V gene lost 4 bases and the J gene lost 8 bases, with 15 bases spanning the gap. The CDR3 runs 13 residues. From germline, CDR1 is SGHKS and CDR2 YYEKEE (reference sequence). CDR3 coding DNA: TGTGCCAGCAGCCAACAACCAGGGACCGGCTACACCTTC. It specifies CASSQQPGTGYTF.

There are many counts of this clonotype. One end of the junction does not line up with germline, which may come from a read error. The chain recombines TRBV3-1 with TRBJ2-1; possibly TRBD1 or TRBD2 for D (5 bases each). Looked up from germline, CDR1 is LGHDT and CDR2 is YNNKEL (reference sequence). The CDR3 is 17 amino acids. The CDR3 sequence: CASSQVGRGPLYNDQFF. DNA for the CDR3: TGTGCCAGCAGCCAAGTCGGTCGGGGCCCCCTCTACAATGACCAGTTCTTC.

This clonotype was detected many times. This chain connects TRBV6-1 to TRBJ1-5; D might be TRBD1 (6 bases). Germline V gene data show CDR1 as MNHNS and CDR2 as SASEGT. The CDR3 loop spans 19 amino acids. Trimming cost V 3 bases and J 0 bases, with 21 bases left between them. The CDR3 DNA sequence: TGTGCCAGCAGTGACCGCCGCGGGACAAATATATTTAGCAATCAGCCCCAGCATTTT. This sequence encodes CASSDRRGTNIFSNQPQHF.